The rows below give T cell receptor beta chains drawn from one sample of a study of beta chain features in type 1 diabetes. The table came from immunoSEQ multiplex PCR; TCRdb's copy has only in-frame clones and leaves some out. The data show about 710,000 clones, with around 15% seen just once and 0.03% to 0.045% held by the top ten. Source material: naive CD4+ T cells from blood. Every receptor here comes from a man younger than 35 with type 1 diabetes. Both conserved end residues are part of each CDR3. The D gene is left open where the match is weak. Clone size is given for some rows only: seen once, a few or many times, or a class if the clone is expanded.

clone_size j_call cdr3_length d_call v_call cdr3_nt cdr3_aa
few TRBJ2-5 15 . TRBV30 TGTGCCTGGAGTGTCGGTCCTACGGCCTCCGAGACCCAGTACTTC CAWSVGPTASETQYF
. TRBJ2-2 15 TRBD1 TRBV18 TGTGCCAGCTCACCGGGACAGACGAACACCGGGGAGCTGTTTTTT CASSPGQTNTGELFF
. TRBJ2-2 15 . TRBV7-2 TGTGCCAGCAGCTTACTCCCCGGGCCGCAGGGGGAGCTGTTTTTT CASSLLPGPQGELFF
few TRBJ2-7 15 TRBD2 TRBV7-9 TGTGCCAGCAGCTGGGGAGGGACTAGCGGGAACGAGCAGTACTTC CASSWGGTSGNEQYF
few TRBJ2-7 14 TRBD1 TRBV2 TGTGCCAGCAGTGATCAGGGGGTCTCCTACGAGCAGTACTTC CASSDQGVSYEQYF
few TRBJ2-1 14 . TRBV19 TGTGCCAGTAGTATAGCGGGAACATCGAATGAGCAGTTCTTC CASSIAGTSNEQFF
few TRBJ2-7 15 . TRBV6-5 TGTGCCAGCAGTTACTCGTCCGGGTCGGGCTACGAGCAGTACTTC CASSYSSGSGYEQYF
few TRBJ2-7 16 . TRBV21-1 TGTGCCAGCAGCCAAAGGAGAGGGGACAGTAACTACGAGCAGTACTTC CASSQRRGDSNYEQYF
. TRBJ2-6 19 . TRBV19 TGTGCCAGTAGTATTCCAGGGTTATCCGATCTTCCTGGGGCCAACGTCCTGACTTTC CASSIPGLSDLPGANVLTF
few TRBJ1-4 11 . TRBV29-1 TGCAGCGTTGAAGTTACAGGAAAACTGTTTTTT CSVEVTGKLFF
few TRBJ2-1 15 . TRBV9 TGTGCCAGCAGCGTAGCGCCTACCTACTACAATGAGCAGTTCTTC CASSVAPTYYNEQFF
. TRBJ2-1 14 . TRBV5-6 TGTGCCAGCAGCTTGCTTGCCTCCTACAATGAGCAGTTCTTC CASSLLASYNEQFF
. TRBJ2-1 16 . TRBV11-2 TGTGCCAGCAGCCGTACAAGCGCTGGGTCCTACAATGAGCAGTTCTTC CASSRTSAGSYNEQFF
few TRBJ1-1 13 . TRBV6-5 TGTGCCAGCAGTTATGGGAAGGACACTGAAGCTTTCTTT CASSYGKDTEAFF
. TRBJ2-3 15 TRBD2 TRBV4-3 TGCGCCAGCAGCCAAGCAGCGGGGGGCACAGATACGCAGTATTTT CASSQAAGGTDTQYF
. TRBJ1-1 14 TRBD1 TRBV5-1 TGCGCCAGCAGCCAGGGACAGGTGAACACTGAAGCTTTCTTT CASSQGQVNTEAFF
few TRBJ1-4 13 . TRBV2 TGTGCCAGCAGTGAACAGGATTGGGAAAAACTGTTTTTT CASSEQDWEKLFF
few TRBJ2-7 15 . TRBV15 TGTGCCACCAGCAGGAGACAGGGAGGCTCCTACGAGCAGTACTTC CATSRRQGGSYEQYF
. TRBJ1-5 13 . TRBV27 TGTGCCAGCAGTTTCGGCCCGGGGGGGCCCCAGCATTTT CASSFGPGGPQHF
. TRBJ2-7 15 TRBD1 TRBV30 TGTGCCTGGACCCTTCGGACAGGGAGGATAAACGAGCAGTACTTC CAWTLRTGRINEQYF
few TRBJ1-2 14 . TRBV13 TGTGCCAGCAGCTTAGGTTCTCAGTCGCGCGGCTACACCTTC CASSLGSQSRGYTF
few TRBJ2-1 16 TRBD2 TRBV11-2 TGTGCCAGCAGCTTAGGGTCTAGCGGGTTATACAATGAGCAGTTCTTC CASSLGSSGLYNEQFF
few TRBJ1-4 16 TRBD1 TRBV14 TGTGCCAGCAGCTCCCCGACAGGGGAAAAGCGGGAAAAACTGTTTTTT CASSSPTGEKREKLFF
. TRBJ1-2 14 . TRBV30 TGTGCCTGGATCCCAGCAGCCTCTAACTATGGCTACACCTTC CAWIPAASNYGYTF
few TRBJ2-3 13 . TRBV6-6 TGTGCCAGCAGTTATATGGGGACAGATACGCAGTATTTT CASSYMGTDTQYF
few TRBJ2-1 13 . TRBV5-4 TGTGCCAGCAGCTTGGCCCGGGAACTTGGGAAGTTCTTC CASSLARELGKFF
. TRBJ1-2 14 . TRBV9 TGTGCCAGCAGCGCTGGGGCAGGGACCTATGGCTACACCTTC CASSAGAGTYGYTF
. TRBJ2-1 16 . TRBV4-3 TGCGCCAGCAGCCAATCCAGGGGGGCAGGAGTAGGTGAGCAGTTCTTC CASSQSRGAGVGEQFF
. TRBJ2-7 11 TRBD1 TRBV29-1 TGCAGCGTTCACAGGGGATACGAGCAGTACTTC CSVHRGYEQYF
. TRBJ2-7 15 . TRBV18 TGTGCCAGCTCACCTCCTCGATTTTACTCCTACGAGCAGTACTTC CASSPPRFYSYEQYF
. TRBJ2-3 12 . TRBV10-3 TGTGCCCTTTCCTCCGGGACAGATACGCAGTATTTT CALSSGTDTQYF